These T cell receptor beta chains were read from a single sample in a study of T cells in localized non-small cell lung cancer. Sequenced by immunoSEQ multiplex PCR; TCRdb stores in-frame clones only, minus some. The sample has some 2,500 clones, over 25% seen once. Sequenced material: lung tumor tissue, taken before any cancer treatment. The receptors originated from a man between 40 and 75 years old with stage III squamous cell lung carcinoma. Each CDR3 is given with its conserved first and last residue. The order of the fields is V gene, clone size, J gene, D gene, CDR3 protein, CDR3 DNA. The D gene is left open where the match is weak. Part of the rows lack a size; the others show once, few, many or a class for expanded clones.

>TRBV7-1|medium-sized|TRBJ2-5|NA
CASSLNPTGLETQYF
TGTGCCAGCAGCCTAAACCCTACAGGGCTGGAGACCCAGTACTTC
>TRBV9|few|TRBJ1-1|TRBD1
CASSLGQGRGNTEAFF
TGTGCCAGCAGCCTAGGACAGGGCCGTGGGAACACTGAAGCTTTCTTT
>TRBV14|few|TRBJ2-3|NA
CASSRSPSITDTQYF
TGTGCCAGCAGCCGTTCACCTTCAATCACAGATACGCAGTATTTT
>TRBV11-3|medium-sized|TRBJ1-2|NA
CASSNRDTLNYGYTF
TGTGCCAGCAGCAACCGGGACACACTAAACTATGGCTACACCTTC
>TRBV15|NA|TRBJ1-5|NA
CATSKMRRNQPQHF
TGTGCCACCAGCAAGATGCGGAGGAATCAGCCCCAGCATTTT
>TRBV14|NA|TRBJ2-3|TRBD2
CASSQGAGGRTDTQYF
TGTGCCAGCAGCCAAGGCGCGGGAGGTCGAACAGATACGCAGTATTTT
>TRBV9|few|TRBJ1-4|NA
CASSVARGGNEKLFF
TGTGCCAGCAGCGTAGCACGTGGAGGCAATGAAAAACTGTTTTTT
>TRBV12-5|NA|TRBJ2-4|TRBD1
CASTLGTGMNIQYF
TGTGCCAGCACCCTAGGGACAGGGATGAACATTCAGTACTTC
>TRBV5-1|NA|TRBJ2-3|NA
CASSLQGGRTDTQYF
TGCGCCAGCAGCTTGCAAGGGGGTCGCACAGATACGCAGTATTTT
>TRBV6-8|few|TRBJ2-1|TRBD2
CASSYSGTSGPYKYNEQFF
TGTGCCAGCAGTTACTCTGGGACTAGCGGGCCTTATAAGTACAATGAGCAGTTCTTC
>TRBV6-8|NA|TRBJ2-1|TRBD2
CASSYSGLAGSYNEQFF
TGTGCCAGCAGTTATTCAGGACTAGCGGGCTCCTACAATGAGCAGTTCTTC
>TRBV11-3|few|TRBJ2-1|TRBD2
CASSHPASGAYNEQFF
TGTGCCAGCAGCCATCCTGCTAGCGGGGCCTACAATGAGCAGTTCTTC
>TRBV10-2|NA|TRBJ2-1|TRBD1
CASSSGGRNEQFF
TGCGCCAGCAGTTCAGGGGGCCGGAATGAGCAGTTCTTC
>TRBV7-2|NA|TRBJ1-1|NA
CASSLGGGVEAFF
TGTGCCAGCAGCTTAGGTGGGGGTGTTGAAGCTTTCTTT
>TRBV30|few|TRBJ1-1|NA
CAWQGIRGAFF
TGTGCCTGGCAGGGGATCAGGGGAGCTTTCTTT
>TRBV30|NA|TRBJ1-2|NA
CAWSAQTNNYGYTF
TGTGCCTGGAGTGCTCAGACTAATAACTATGGCTACACCTTC
>TRBV6-8|NA|TRBJ1-2|NA
CASSYGPYGYTF
TGTGCCAGCAGTTACGGTCCGTATGGCTACACCTTC
>TRBV30|large|TRBJ2-3|NA
CAWSVLDSTDTQYF
TGTGCCTGGAGTGTACTGGACAGCACAGATACGCAGTATTTT
>TRBV23-1|NA|TRBJ1-2|NA
CASSSVIGYGYTF
TGCGCCAGCAGCTCCGTGATCGGGTATGGCTACACCTTC
>TRBV6-7|medium-sized|TRBJ1-2|TRBD1
CASGGQGGGYGYTF
TGTGCCTCCGGGGGACAGGGCGGGGGTTATGGCTACACCTTC
>TRBV19|NA|TRBJ1-2|NA
CASSISGAAYGYTF
TGTGCCAGTAGTATATCGGGGGCGGCCTATGGCTACACCTTC
>TRBV9|NA|TRBJ2-1|TRBD2
CASSVRREGYNEQFF
TGTGCCAGCAGCGTGCGGCGGGAGGGTTACAATGAGCAGTTCTTC
>TRBV15|NA|TRBJ2-7|TRBD2
CATSRWGAGARGEQYF
TGTGCCACCAGCAGGTGGGGAGCGGGAGCGCGTGGCGAGCAGTACTTC
>TRBV19|NA|TRBJ2-6|NA
CASSTYRQGGPRANVLTF
TGTGCCAGTAGTACCTACCGACAGGGAGGTCCTCGGGCCAACGTCCTGACTTTC
>TRBV9|medium-sized|TRBJ2-1|NA
CASSPFHGDEQFF
TGTGCCAGCAGCCCATTCCATGGCGATGAGCAGTTCTTC
>TRBV6-8|few|TRBJ2-1|TRBD2
CASSPSGGAGLLNEQFF
TGTGCCAGCTCACCGAGCGGGGGGGCCGGGCTGCTCAATGAGCAGTTCTTC
>TRBV9|NA|TRBJ2-7|TRBD2
CASSVAAGVSYEQYF
TGTGCCAGCAGCGTAGCGGCGGGAGTCTCCTACGAGCAGTACTTC
>TRBV7-2|medium-sized|TRBJ1-1|NA
CATRWGAETEAFF
TGTGCCACCCGTTGGGGGGCCGAGACTGAAGCTTTCTTT
>TRBV11-3|once|TRBJ2-5|NA
CASGTRGSMGETQYF
TGTGCCAGCGGGACCAGGGGATCAATGGGGGAGACCCAGTACTTC
>TRBV18|NA|TRBJ2-5|NA
CASSPSFGAQETQYF
TGTGCCAGCTCACCAAGTTTCGGGGCGCAAGAGACCCAGTACTTC
>TRBV11-3|few|TRBJ2-1|NA
CASSRLGLGAEQFF
TGTGCCAGCAGCCGTTTAGGATTAGGAGCTGAGCAGTTCTTC
>TRBV19|NA|TRBJ1-1|NA
CASSTTGEAFF
TGTGCCAGTAGTACCACAGGGGAAGCTTTCTTT
>TRBV18|NA|TRBJ2-7|NA
CASSPGTISEQYF
TGTGCCAGCTCACCAGGGACCATAAGCGAGCAGTACTTC
>TRBV5-1|NA|TRBJ1-1|NA
CASSLGSGYTEAFF
TGCGCCAGCAGCCTCGGGTCCGGGTACACTGAAGCTTTCTTT
>TRBV5-1|NA|TRBJ1-4|NA
CASSFGTGGNEKLFF
TGCGCCAGCAGCTTCGGGACGGGAGGTAATGAAAAACTGTTTTTT
>TRBV14|few|TRBJ1-4|NA
CASSQWGPSNEKLFF
TGTGCCAGCAGCCAGTGGGGACCGAGTAATGAAAAACTGTTTTTT
>TRBV15|NA|TRBJ1-5|NA
CATSRDRVGQPQHF
TGTGCCACCAGCAGAGACAGGGTAGGGCAGCCCCAGCATTTT
>TRBV6-8|NA|TRBJ2-5|TRBD1
CASSRDRKETQYF
TGTGCCAGCAGCCGGGACAGGAAGGAGACCCAGTACTTC
>TRBV11-3|NA|TRBJ1-4|NA
CASSLDPGRQGEKLFF
TGTGCCAGCAGCTTAGATCCGGGACGACAAGGGGAAAAACTGTTTTTT
>TRBV11-3|NA|TRBJ2-5|TRBD2
CASSLWGLAGGETQYF
TGTGCCAGCAGCTTATGGGGACTAGCGGGGGGAGAGACCCAGTACTTC
>TRBV15|NA|TRBJ2-7|NA
CATSRAPGEVNSYEQYF
TGTGCCACCAGCAGAGCCCCTGGCGAGGTGAATTCCTACGAGCAGTACTTC
>TRBV11-3|few|TRBJ1-2|NA
CASSFSPLTGPNYGYTF
TGTGCCAGCAGCTTTAGCCCTTTGACCGGACCTAACTATGGCTACACCTTC
>TRBV30|NA|TRBJ2-5|NA
CAWRQRGSQETQYF
TGTGCCTGGAGACAAAGGGGCAGTCAAGAGACCCAGTACTTC
>TRBV28|few|TRBJ2-7|NA
CASSPTGTARKEQYF
TGTGCCAGCAGTCCGACCGGGACGGCTAGAAAAGAGCAGTACTTC
>TRBV6-8|NA|TRBJ1-4|NA
CASSGGVTATNEKLFF
TGTGCCAGCAGTGGCGGCGTCACCGCAACTAATGAAAAACTGTTTTTT
>TRBV6-8|few|TRBJ1-3|NA
CASSPKVFGNTIYF
TGTGCCAGCAGTCCCAAGGTATTTGGAAACACCATATATTTT